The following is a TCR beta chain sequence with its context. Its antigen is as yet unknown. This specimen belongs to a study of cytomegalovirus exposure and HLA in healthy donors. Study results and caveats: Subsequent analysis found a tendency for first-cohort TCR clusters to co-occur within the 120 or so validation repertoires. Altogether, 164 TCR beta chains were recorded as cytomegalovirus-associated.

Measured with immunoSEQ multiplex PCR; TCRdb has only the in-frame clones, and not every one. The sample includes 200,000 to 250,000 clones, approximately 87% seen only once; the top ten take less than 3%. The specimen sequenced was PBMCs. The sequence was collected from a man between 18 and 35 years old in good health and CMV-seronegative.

CDR3 nucleotide sequence: TGTGCCACCAGCAGAGGGTACCAGGTCGTGAACGAGCAGTACTTC. Its protein product is CATSRGYQVVNEQYF. The V gene is TRBV15, the J gene TRBJ2-7, with D unresolved. The CDR3 has 15 residues. Per germline, CDR1 LNHNV and CDR2 YYDKDF (reference sequence). V was trimmed by 1 base and J by 5 bases, leaving 15 bases between them.